The 8 T cell receptor beta chains presented below share a single source sample, sequenced in a study of cytomegalovirus exposure and HLA in healthy donors. In the PCR, 60 Vbeta and 13 Jbeta primers were used. Only in-frame clones appear in the TCRdb table, and some are missing; sequencing was by immunoSEQ multiplex PCR. Among 200,000 to 250,000 clones, roughly 84% were seen once, and the ten largest hold just over 1.4%. Source material: PBMCs. These receptors were collected from a girl aged 5 to 17 in good health and CMV-seronegative.

This chain uses TRBV6-6 with TRBJ1-4; maybe TRBD1 (6 bases). V lost 2 bases and J 4 bases, leaving 14 bases between the germline ends. The CDR3 has 16 amino acids. In germline, CDR1 is MNHNY, CDR2 SVGAGI (reference sequence). The CDR3 DNA follows: TGTGCCAGCAGTTACCAGTCGGGACAAATTAATGAAAAACTGTTTTTT. Its translation: CASSYQSGQINEKLFF.

Comment on this clone: At one end, the junction sequence differs from germline, possibly due to a read error. This chain uses TRBV7-9 with TRBJ2-3; 7 bases match TRBD1. The CDR3 spans 16 residues. From germline, CDR1 is SEHNR and CDR2 FQNEAQ (reference sequence). The CDR3 DNA is TGTTCCAGCAGCTTATCAAGGCAGGGGGACACAGATACGCAGTATTTT. This sequence encodes CSSSLSRQGDTDTQYF.

The chain carries TRBV2 and TRBJ2-7; 7 bases are a match to TRBD2. This CDR3 has 14 amino acids. V was clipped by 6 bases and J by 4 bases; unmatched bases: 9. Germline V lookup: CDR1 SNHLY, CDR2 FYNNEI. CDR3: CASRQERGGYEQYF. DNA for the CDR3: TGTGCCAGCAGGCAGGAGCGGGGTGGATACGAGCAGTACTTC. The complete variable domain, with remaining parts taken from reference TRBV2 and TRBJ2-7, reads EPEVTQTPSHQVTQMGQEVILRCVPISNHLYFYWYRQILGQKVEFLVSFYNNEISEKSEIFDDQFSVERPDGSNFTLKIRSTKLEDSAMYFCASRQERGGYEQYFGPGTRLTVT.

This chain links TRBV27 with TRBJ2-7; tentative D call: TRBD1 (5 bases). The length of the CDR3 is 16 residues. The germline CDR1 and CDR2 sequences are MNHEY and SMNVEV (reference sequence). V lost 6 bases and J 2 bases, leaving 20 bases between the germline ends. CDR3 bases: TGTGCCAGCAGCCCCCTCTCGAGGCAGGGAACCTACGAGCAGTACTTC. Translation gives CASSPLSRQGTYEQYF.

The chain has TRBV4-3 and TRBJ1-2; D possibly corresponds to TRBD1 (6 bases). The CDR3 sequence is 15 residues long. Germline CDR1 reads LGHNA; CDR2 reads YSLEER. Between the trimmed V and J ends, which lost 1 base and 6 bases, there was a span of 15 bases. The CDR3 reads CASSQGLGQRDGYTF. The CDR3 region has the DNA TGCGCCAGCAGCCAAGGCCTCGGACAGAGGGATGGCTACACCTTC.

The chain links TRBV7-8 to TRBJ2-2; tentative D call: TRBD2 (6 bases). Germline-derived CDR1 and CDR2 are SGHVS and FQNEAQ. V shed 1 base and J shed 0 bases, with 9 bases lying between them. This CDR3 has 16 residues. The CDR3, as DNA: TGTGCCAGCAGCTTAGATGGCGGGACGAACACCGGGGAGCTGTTTTTT. Protein product: CASSLDGGTNTGELFF.

V gene TRBV18 combines with J gene TRBJ1-2; perhaps TRBD1 as D (5 bases). CDR1 and CDR2 (germline): KGHSH, LQKENI. V lost 3 bases to trimming and J lost 7 bases, with 15 bases between them. This CDR3 has 14 amino acids. CDR3 in amino acids: CASSPGTGRGGYTF. DNA of the CDR3: TGTGCCAGCTCACCCGGAACGGGGAGGGGTGGCTACACCTTC. Combining the CDR3 with reference TRBV18 and TRBJ1-2 gives the whole variable domain NAGVMQNPRHLVRRRGQEARLRCSPMKGHSHVYWYRQLPEEGLKFMVYLQKENIIDESGMPKERFSAEFPKEGPSILRIQQVVRGDSAAYFCASSPGTGRGGYTFGSGTRLTVV.

This clone is a singleton in its sample. The V and J genes are TRBV9 and TRBJ2-2; perhaps TRBD2 as D (5 bases). Trimming removed 0 bases at V and 6 bases at J, with 6 bases between. Looked up from germline, CDR1 is SGDLS and CDR2 is YYNGEE. The CDR3 is 13 residues long. The CDR3: CASSVVDSGELFF. The CDR3 region has the DNA TGTGCCAGCAGCGTAGTGGACTCCGGGGAGCTGTTTTTT.